This entry features one T cell receptor (beta chain) sequence. There are 16 residues in the CDR3. The V gene's germline CDR1 is PRHDT and CDR2 FYEKMQ (reference sequence). Trimming left V 2 bases short and J 8 bases short, with 21 bases between. The libraries were made with immunoSEQ v3.0 at survey level. Assay used: immunoSEQ multiplex PCR; TCRdb lists only in-frame clones, some missing. Of 25,000 to 35,000 clones detected, roughly 90% appear once; the ten largest clones hold approximately 4%. This sample stems from a study of long-term antiretroviral therapy in people with HIV. This clonotype originated in a man aged 18 to 29 with HIV. Here the sequenced sample was unsorted PBMCs, taken 3.1 years after starting antiretroviral therapy. This chain links TRBV13 with TRBJ1-1; no definite D call. The CDR3 sequence: CASSLNARADGSEAFF. The CDR3 DNA reads as TGTGCCAGCAGCTTAAACGCGAGGGCGGATGGGTCGGAAGCTTTCTTT.